The 8 T cell receptor beta chains below were found in one sample sequenced in a study of blood T cell repertoires in COVID-19. Generated by immunoSEQ multiplex PCR, the TCRdb table keeps only in-frame clones and is missing some. Of 320,000 or so clones listed, about 90% are singletons. Material for sequencing was PBMCs or T cells enriched from blood (not recorded which). The receptors stem from a woman in her 30s who had recovered from COVID-19.

CDR3 bases: TGTGCCAGTAGTATTGGCGGTTACGAGCAGTACTTC. Translating it yields CASSIGGYEQYF. The rearrangement links TRBV19 to TRBJ2-7; no definite D call. Per germline, CDR1 LNHDA and CDR2 SQIVND (reference sequence). V lost 3 bases and J lost 4, with 7 bases in between. The CDR3 spans 12 residues.

This sequence joins TRBV28 and TRBJ2-1, with TRBD2 matching 9 bases. This CDR3 comprises 15 residues. Germline trimming cut 6 bases from V and 6 bases from J; bases unmatched to any gene: 9. Germline V CDR1 and CDR2: MDHEN, SYDVKM. CDR3 amino acids: CASRHSGGFRNEQFF. CDR3 coding DNA: TGTGCCAGCAGACATAGCGGGGGATTTCGCAATGAGCAGTTCTTC.

The chain uses TRBV19 and TRBJ1-1, with 8 bases matching TRBD1. This CDR3 is 13 amino acids long. The germline V gene has CDR1 LNHDA and CDR2 SQIVND (reference sequence). V lost 7 bases, J lost 5 bases, and 6 bases stayed unmatched. The CDR3 loop is CASTDRGGTEAFF. CDR3 DNA: TGTGCCAGTACTGACAGGGGAGGTACTGAAGCTTTCTTT.

The chain couples TRBV6-5 to TRBJ1-2, with 9 bases that match TRBD1. This CDR3 region has 16 residues. Germline values: CDR1 MNHEY, CDR2 SVGAGI. V shed 0 bases, J shed 6 bases, and the junction held 8 bases outside the gene matches. CDR3 sequence: CASSYSDYRGLDGYTF. In DNA form, the CDR3 reads TGTGCCAGCAGTTACTCCGACTACAGGGGGCTGGATGGCTACACCTTC.

This chain joins TRBV4-1 and TRBJ1-5, with D maybe TRBD1 (5 bases). V was shortened by 0 bases and J by 2 bases, with 14 bases between the two germline ends. Per the germline V gene, CDR1 is MGHRA and CDR2 is YSYEKL. This CDR3 contains 17 residues. The CDR3 spells CASSQDRGSFGNQPQHF. The CDR3 DNA reads TGCGCCAGCAGCCAAGATAGGGGTTCGTTTGGCAATCAGCCCCAGCATTTT.

The rearrangement uses TRBV20-1 and TRBJ2-7; 8 bases match TRBD1. CDR3 length equals 13 residues. After removal of 3 bases from V and 5 bases from J, the junction contained 6 bases not matched to a gene. Germline V gene sequence: CDR1 DFQATT, CDR2 SNEGSKA (reference sequence). CDR3 sequence reads: CSASGQGAHEQYF. The CDR3 DNA follows: TGCAGTGCTAGTGGGCAGGGGGCCCACGAGCAGTACTTC.

The chain carries TRBV20-1 and TRBJ1-1; D possibly corresponds to TRBD1 (5 bases). In germline, CDR1 is DFQATT, CDR2 SNEGSKA (reference sequence). V lost 3 bases and J lost 1, with 15 bases in between. The CDR3 covers 15 residues. The CDR3 DNA reads as TGCAGTGCTAGTGCCACCGGGGGGAGGAACACTGAAGCTTTCTTT. It specifies CSASATGGRNTEAFF.

The chain employs TRBV28 and TRBJ1-6; 7 bases are a match to TRBD1. This CDR3 has 17 amino acids. J was trimmed by 0 bases and V by 3 bases; bases with no gene match: 5. From germline, CDR1 is MDHEN and CDR2 SYDVKM. In DNA form, the CDR3 reads TGTGCCAGCAGTTTTGCGACAGGGAGCTCCTATAATTCACCCCTCCACTTT. The encoded protein is CASSFATGSSYNSPLHF.